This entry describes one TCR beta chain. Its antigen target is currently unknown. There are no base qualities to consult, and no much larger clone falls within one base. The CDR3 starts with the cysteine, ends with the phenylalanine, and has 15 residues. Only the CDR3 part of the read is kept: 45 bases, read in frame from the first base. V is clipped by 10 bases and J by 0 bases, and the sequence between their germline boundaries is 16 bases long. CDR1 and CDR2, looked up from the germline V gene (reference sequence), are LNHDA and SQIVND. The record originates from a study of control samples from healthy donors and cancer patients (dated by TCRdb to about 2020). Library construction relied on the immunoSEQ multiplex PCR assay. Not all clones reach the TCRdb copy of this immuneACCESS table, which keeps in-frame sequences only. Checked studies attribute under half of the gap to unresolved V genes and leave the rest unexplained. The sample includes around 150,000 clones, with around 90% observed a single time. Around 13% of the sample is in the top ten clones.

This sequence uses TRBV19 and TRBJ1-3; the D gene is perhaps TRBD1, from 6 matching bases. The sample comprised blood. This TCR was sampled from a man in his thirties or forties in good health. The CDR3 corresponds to CATALQGISGNTIYF. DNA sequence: TGTGCCACTGCTCTACAGGGCATCTCTGGAAACACCATATATTTT.